This T cell receptor (beta chain) was profiled in a study of identical twins. Overall study results and limits: Weaker excess sharing between twins was seen in beta out-of-frame sequences. The authors drew conclusions from cross-sectional statistical analysis rather than following the same donors.

TCRdb recomputed calls from the 5' RACE reads with MiXCR, one row per CDR3 protein. This table holds under 250,000 distinct CDR3 sequences, 9.5% to 15% found once. This CDR3 comprises 15 residues. Trimming left V 7 bases short and J 8 bases short, with 21 bases between. In germline, CDR1 is SGHTA, CDR2 FQGTGA. Comments on this clonotype: No antigen is known for it.

The data were also submitted as part of a second study, on yellow fever vaccine responses in identical twins. As reported in that work: Among the twins, the vaccine T cell response reportedly seemed partly convergent and partly personalized.

The chain uses TRBV7-3 and TRBJ2-1; a possible D gene is TRBD1 (7 bases). Input material: memory (CD45RO+) T cells sorted from blood. The sequence was obtained from a woman between 18 and 30 years old in good health. The CDR3 spells CASTRGGQGVHEQFF. DNA of the CDR3: TGTGCCAGCACCCGTGGGGGGCAGGGGGTCCATGAGCAGTTCTTC.